Given below is one T cell receptor (beta chain) in context. The table came from immunoSEQ multiplex PCR; TCRdb's copy has only in-frame clones and leaves some out. Of 100,000 to 150,000 clones listed, 65% to 90% are singletons. The entry originates in a study of identifying expanded T cells in peripheral blood. The specimen sequenced was blood. This TCR came from a person between 18 and 70 years old in good health.

CDR3 sequence reads: CASSSQGEKLFF. As DNA, the CDR3 is TGCGCCAGCAGCTCGCAGGGGGAAAAACTGTTTTTT. The rearrangement uses TRBV5-1 and TRBJ1-4; a possible D gene is TRBD1 (6 bases). The V and J ends lost 3 bases and 8 bases respectively, with 8 bases between them. Germline CDR1 and CDR2: SGHRS and YFSETQ. This CDR3 comprises 12 residues.